These 20 T cell receptor beta chains originate from one sample sequenced in a study of blood T cell repertoires in COVID-19. Libraries were prepared by immunoSEQ multiplex PCR; TCRdb keeps only in-frame clonotypes and omits some of them. Here the sample spans more than 55,000 clones, approximately 79% being singletons. Specimen: peripheral blood. The receptors were sampled from a man aged 55 to 70 with acute or convalescent COVID-19.

There are a few counts of this clone. This rearrangement joins TRBV5-1 to TRBJ2-7; 11 bases match TRBD1. CDR1 is SGHRS, CDR2 YFSETQ, per germline. The ends lost 4 bases at V and 6 bases at J; junction bases unmatched: 9. The CDR3 has 15 amino acids. CDR3 in amino acids: CASSKPLGQGGEQYF. CDR3 DNA sequence: TGCGCCAGCAGCAAGCCCTTGGGACAGGGGGGCGAGCAGTACTTC.

The gene calls are TRBV24-1 and TRBJ2-3; tentative D call: TRBD2 (7 bases). Germline V gene data show CDR1 as KGHDR and CDR2 as SFDVKD. The germline V and J ends were trimmed by 12 bases and 5 bases, with 14 bases remaining between them. This CDR3 has 12 residues. CDR3 amino acids: CAPGGAKDTQYF. The CDR3, as DNA: TGTGCCCCTGGGGGGGCCAAAGATACGCAGTATTTT.

This clone appeared a single time. The chain couples TRBV6-5 to TRBJ1-5, with D perhaps TRBD1 (5 bases). Germline CDR1 and CDR2: MNHEY and SVGAGI. The germline V and J ends were trimmed by 6 bases and 3 bases, with 6 bases remaining between them. The length of the CDR3 is 12 residues. This chain's CDR3 is CASRTANQPQHF. The DNA of the CDR3 is TGTGCCAGCAGGACAGCCAATCAGCCCCAGCATTTT.

This chain links TRBV7-9 with TRBJ1-4; D remains ambiguous. There are 12 residues in the CDR3. CDR1 and CDR2 (germline): SEHNR, FQNEAQ (reference sequence). Trimming cost V 5 bases and J 8 bases, with 9 bases left between them. The CDR3 loop reads CASSAVAEKLFF. CDR3 DNA sequence: TGTGCCAGCAGCGCGGTGGCCGAAAAACTGTTTTTT.

The rearrangement links TRBV5-1 to TRBJ1-2, with 7 bases that match TRBD1. Trimming at V came to 1 base and at J to 7 bases, leaving 7 bases not matched to a gene. The CDR3 spans 14 residues. Germline V gives CDR1 SGHRS, CDR2 YFSETQ. The CDR3 DNA reads as TGCGCCAGCAGCTTGACAGGGGAGGAATTTGGCTACACCTTC. Protein product: CASSLTGEEFGYTF.

The chain carries TRBV2 and TRBJ1-1; 8 bases fit TRBD1. CDR3 length equals 15 residues. V trimming: 4 bases; J trimming: 4 bases; junction bases outside the gene matches: 8. CDR1 is SNHLY, CDR2 FYNNEI, per germline. This CDR3 is CASSGQQGVVTEAFF. The CDR3 nucleotides are TGTGCCAGCAGTGGGCAACAGGGGGTTGTCACTGAAGCTTTCTTT.

The chain employs TRBV9 and TRBJ1-2, with D possibly TRBD1 on 5 matching bases. Germline lookup yields CDR1 SGDLS and CDR2 YYNGEE. CDR3 length: 16 residues. The ends were cut back, 4 bases at V and 3 bases at J, with 19 bases in the middle. CDR3 sequence reads: CASSPYMDAGDYGYTF. The CDR3 DNA reads as TGTGCCAGCAGCCCGTACATGGATGCGGGGGACTATGGCTACACCTTC. Combining the CDR3 with reference TRBV9 and TRBJ1-2 gives the whole variable domain DSGVTQTPKHLITATGQRVTLRCSPRSGDLSVYWYQQSLDQGLQFLIQYYNGEERAKGNILERFSAQQFPDLHSELNLSSLELGDSALYFCASSPYMDAGDYGYTFGSGTRLTVV.

The V gene is TRBV5-4, the J gene TRBJ2-3; D call uncertain. From germline, CDR1 is SGHNT and CDR2 YYREEE (reference sequence). Trimming stripped 0 bases from V and 0 bases from J, with 8 bases between. This CDR3 comprises 15 residues. CDR3 sequence reads: CASSLDQASTDTQYF. As DNA, the CDR3 is TGTGCCAGCAGCTTGGATCAGGCTAGCACAGATACGCAGTATTTT.

V usage is TRBV18 and J usage is TRBJ1-3; tentatively, D is TRBD1 (5 bases). V was cut by 2 bases and J by 0 bases, with 8 bases left in between. This CDR3 is 15 amino acids long. Germline loops: CDR1 KGHSH, CDR2 LQKENI. The CDR3 is CASSPYDSSGNTIYF. CDR3 in DNA: TGTGCCAGCTCACCATACGACAGCTCTGGAAACACCATATATTTT. Filled out from reference TRBV18 and TRBJ1-3, the complete variable domain reads NAGVMQNPRHLVRRRGQEARLRCSPMKGHSHVYWYRQLPEEGLKFMVYLQKENIIDESGMPKERFSAEFPKEGPSILRIQQVVRGDSAAYFCASSPYDSSGNTIYFGEGSWLTVV.

The chain employs TRBV5-1 and TRBJ2-7, with 7 bases fitting TRBD2. This CDR3 is built from 15 residues. Per the germline V gene, CDR1 is SGHRS and CDR2 is YFSETQ. With 0 bases clipped from V and 1 base from J, the junction kept 4 bases outside the gene matches. The CDR3 loop is CASSLGLATSYEQYF. For the CDR3, the DNA is TGCGCCAGCAGCTTGGGACTAGCTACTTCCTACGAGCAGTACTTC.

J is TRBJ1-2 and V is TRBV2; 8 positions match TRBD1. This CDR3 comprises 15 residues. After removal of 3 bases from V and 5 bases from J, the junction contained 8 bases not matched to a gene. From germline, CDR1 is SNHLY and CDR2 FYNNEI. Here the CDR3 DNA reads TGTGCCAGCAGTGAGGACAGGGATCCGATATATGGCTACACCTTC. Its protein is CASSEDRDPIYGYTF. Looking up the rest from reference TRBV2 and TRBJ1-2 gives the full variable domain: EPEVTQTPSHQVTQMGQEVILRCVPISNHLYFYWYRQILGQKVEFLVSFYNNEISEKSEIFDDQFSVERPDGSNFTLKIRSTKLEDSAMYFCASSEDRDPIYGYTFGSGTRLTVV.

The genes are TRBV7-8 and TRBJ1-6; unclear D gene. The length of the CDR3 is 14 residues. Trimming took 5 bases from V and 17 from J, leaving 22 bases between them. From germline, CDR1 is SGHVS and CDR2 FQNEAQ. CDR3: CASSATYRIQRFHF. CDR3 DNA: TGTGCCAGCAGCGCCACCTACAGAATTCAGAGATTCCACTTT.

This chain uses TRBV7-3 with TRBJ2-3, with TRBD2 matching over 11 bases. This CDR3 contains 15 residues. Trimming removed 5 bases from V and 2 bases from J; junction bases left unmatched: 3. Germline assignment: CDR1 SGHTA and CDR2 FQGTGA. The CDR3 here is CASSMTSGDTDTQYF. In DNA, the CDR3 is TGTGCCAGCAGCATGACTAGCGGGGACACAGATACGCAGTATTTT.

This clone was seen more than once but under ten times. The CDR3 sequence: CASSARGLYGYTF. As DNA, the CDR3 is TGTGCCAGCAGCGCCAGGGGGCTCTATGGCTACACCTTC. V usage is TRBV5-5 and J usage is TRBJ1-2; 8 nucleotides match TRBD1. This CDR3 has 13 residues. Germline V CDR1 and CDR2: SGHKS, YYEKEE (reference sequence). Losses at the gene ends were 4 bases for V and 4 bases for J; bases not matched to a gene: 3.

V and J are TRBV7-2 and TRBJ1-2, with 9 bases aligning to TRBD1. Germline lookup yields CDR1 SGHTA and CDR2 FQGNSA. V dropped 4 bases and J dropped 4; count of bases not matched to a gene: 4. The CDR3 totals 14 residues. CDR3 in amino acids: CASSSRDRVYGYTF. CDR3 bases: TGTGCCAGCAGCTCTCGGGACAGGGTCTATGGCTACACCTTC.

This chain connects TRBV6-5 to TRBJ1-1; 9 bases line up with TRBD1. CDR3 length: 14 residues. After removal of 6 bases from V and 4 bases from J, the junction contained 6 bases not matched to a gene. Germline assignment: CDR1 MNHEY and CDR2 SVGAGI. The CDR3 is CASSPTGGGTEAFF. DNA of the CDR3: TGTGCCAGCAGCCCGACAGGGGGGGGCACTGAAGCTTTCTTT.

J is TRBJ1-1 and V is TRBV5-1, with TRBD1 matching over 8 bases. Germline CDR1 is SGHRS and CDR2 is YFSETQ. The V gene end was trimmed by 7 bases and the J gene end by 5 bases; junction bases not matched to a gene: 10. This CDR3 region has 14 residues. The CDR3 region is CASEAGRGRTEAFF. The DNA of the CDR3 is TGCGCCAGCGAAGCAGGCAGGGGGCGGACTGAAGCTTTCTTT.

V usage is TRBV11-2 and J usage is TRBJ2-2, with TRBD2 identical over 8 bases. The ends lost 1 base at V and 5 bases at J; junction bases unmatched: 9. Looked up from germline, CDR1 is SGHAT and CDR2 is FQNNGV. This CDR3 has 17 amino acids. The CDR3 reads CASSLGFVSGGTGELFF. Written as DNA, the CDR3 is TGTGCCAGCAGCTTAGGATTTGTGTCGGGGGGGACCGGGGAGCTGTTTTTT.

This rearrangement joins TRBV6-6 to TRBJ1-1; 10 bases match TRBD1. V lost 7 bases to trimming and J lost 5 bases; unmatched junction nucleotides: 7. CDR1 and CDR2 (germline): MNHNY, SVGAGI (reference sequence). The CDR3 is made up of 14 amino acids. CDR3 in amino acids: CASTRGTGDTEAFF. Written as DNA, the CDR3 is TGTGCCAGCACTCGGGGGACAGGGGATACTGAAGCTTTCTTT.

The rearrangement links TRBV7-9 to TRBJ1-5, with 7 bases fitting TRBD1. From germline, CDR1 is SEHNR and CDR2 FQNEAQ (reference sequence). Trimming at V came to 4 bases and at J to 7 bases, leaving 7 bases not matched to a gene. This CDR3 comprises 14 residues. Written as DNA, the CDR3 is TGTGCCAGCAGCTCGGGACAGATGGGGCAGCCCCAGCATTTT. Its translation is CASSSGQMGQPQHF. The full variable domain, in which reference TRBV7-9 and TRBJ1-5 provide the parts outside the CDR3, is DTGVSQNPRHKITKRGQNVTFRCDPISEHNRLYWYRQTLGQGPEFLTYFQNEAQLEKSRLLSDRFSAERPKGSFSTLEIQRTEQGDSAMYLCASSSGQMGQPQHFGDGTRLSIL.